This TCR beta chain was recorded in a study of CD8 T cells in ankylosing spondylitis (dated 2017 in TCRdb). With respect to the entire study: The study set out to find disease-linked TCR variants by profiling T cell receptor beta repertoires in ankylosing spondylitis patients and healthy donors. Samples of peripheral blood were taken, and for ankylosing spondylitis patients, synovial fluid was collected as well. In total, the full study cohort was made up of about 110 healthy donors and 25 ankylosing spondylitis patients. Overall study results and their limits: Some motif variants had previously been reported in the synovial fluid and blood of reactive arthritis patients, which suggests shared mechanisms of disease initiation. Significant enrichment of the disease-linked clones was reported in matched synovial fluid samples from ankylosing spondylitis patients. The disease-linked clones showed a CD8+ phenotype and occurred at relatively low frequencies in peripheral blood. Blood from ankylosing spondylitis patients appeared to be characterized by a TCR beta motif composed of 7 to 9 highly homologous amino acid variants.

Instrument used: Illumina HiSeq 2500. TCR beta libraries were prepared by quantitative 5'-RACE with molecular barcodes. The source study handled its data this way. A new computational method, built on a probabilistic model of VDJ rearrangement, was used to identify disease-linked TCR variants. The raw public reads went through TCRdb reprocessing: fastp at Q25, MiXCR clone calling, in-frame beta chains kept. Merged by CDR3 protein, the rows form single entries marked with the most common genes and DNA. These V and J calls are TCRdb output, not the study's own analysis. The sample table records 750,000 to 850,000 distinct CDR3 sequences; 10% to 15% of these occur just once. The ten largest clones represent more than 0.5% of the sample. The germline V gene yields SQVTM for CDR1 and ANQGSEA for CDR2. From cysteine to phenylalanine, the CDR3 is 14 amino acids long. Kept here is only the CDR3 DNA, which spans 42 bases and is read in frame from base 1. Unmatched junction bases come to 2, with V trimmed by 4 bases and J by 1 base.

On this clonotype itself: No antigen is known for it. No clone much larger than this one lies a single base away; base qualities are absent.

Sequences were obtained from blood, either unsorted or a sorted T cell fraction (not recorded which). This TCR derives from a male donor with ankylosing spondylitis. The chain is encoded by TRBV29-1 joined to TRBJ1-1; the central 11 bases match TRBD1. The nucleotide sequence reads as follows: TGCAGCGTTGGGACAGGGGGCGGGAACACTGAAGCTTTCTTT. Its protein reads: CSVGTGGGNTEAFF.